These 2 T cell receptor beta chains came from one sample sequenced in a study of blood T cell repertoires in COVID-19. Assay used: immunoSEQ multiplex PCR; TCRdb lists only in-frame clones, some missing. The repertoire includes almost 400,000 clones, over 75% of them detected once, and 2.3% sits in the top ten. The sequencing sample was made of peripheral blood. These receptors all come from a woman aged 60 to 75 with COVID-19, enrolled during active disease.

The gene calls are TRBV6-6 and TRBJ1-2; no definite D call. Germline CDR1 and CDR2: MNHNY and SVGAGI (reference sequence). This CDR3 is 13 amino acids long. V was pared by 2 bases and J by 1 base, with 5 bases between. The CDR3 region has the DNA TGTGCCAGCAGTTACCGGGATAACTATGGCTACACCTTC. Translating gives CASSYRDNYGYTF.

V is TRBV3-1 (or the pseudogene TRBV3-2) and J is TRBJ2-1; D gene unclear. The CDR3 sequence is 11 residues long. Per germline, CDR1 LGHDT and CDR2 YNNKEL (reference sequence). V lost 4 bases, J lost 7 bases, and 5 bases lay in between. The CDR3 loop is CASSLRNEQFF. DNA of the CDR3: TGTGCCAGCAGCCTTCGGAATGAGCAGTTCTTC.